Following are 18 T cell receptor beta chains from one sample sequenced in a study of CXCR3-negative and CXCR3-positive naive CD8 T cells. It was by 5' RACE with UMI labels that the TRB cDNA libraries were prepared. TCRdb re-called the 5' RACE reads and gives one entry per CDR3 protein, without DNA. This table lists 6,000 to 8,500 distinct CDR3 sequences. Sample: naive CXCR3- CD8+ T cells from blood. Subset given: CD45RO-CCR7+CD27+CD95- naive CD8+ T cells lacking CXCR3 (TNR3-). These receptors all come from a human donor in good health. Some clones in this sample may be carry-over from other donors' samples.

In terms of frequency, this clonotype is medium-sized (0.01 to 0.1%). This chain joins TRBV28 and TRBJ2-1; TCRdb picks TRBD2, but there is no DNA to check that call. Germline V CDR1 and CDR2: MDHEN, SYDVKM. CDR3 size: 16 residues. CDR3: CASSLRSLAGVYEQFF.

V usage is TRBV3-1 and J usage is TRBJ2-7. This CDR3 contains 13 residues. CDR1 and CDR2 (germline): LGHDT, YNNKEL (reference sequence). CDR3 in amino acids: CASSQHGTYEQYF.

This chain joins TRBV11-2 and TRBJ2-7; TCRdb outputs TRBD1, but without DNA this stays unchecked. The CDR3 runs 14 residues. Germline V gene sequence: CDR1 SGHAT, CDR2 FQNNGV. The chain's CDR3 is CASSPDGADYEQYF.

The genes are TRBV29-1 and TRBJ1-1. Germline V gives CDR1 SQVTM, CDR2 ANQGSEA. The CDR3 is 13 residues long. This CDR3 reads CSADRAANTEAFF.

This chain uses TRBV9 with TRBJ2-3; TCRdb returns TRBD1, unconfirmable since there is no DNA. Germline V gene sequence: CDR1 SGDLS, CDR2 YYNGEE. CDR3 length: 13 residues. CDR3 in amino acids: CASSSGRTDTQYF.

The gene calls are TRBV12-3 or TRBV12-4 and TRBJ2-3; the TCRdb call, TRBD1, lacks DNA for checking. The CDR3 is made up of 13 amino acids. The chain's CDR3 is CASSLGTGDTQYF.

CDR3 in amino acids: CSVELERPHEQYF. V usage is TRBV29-1 and J usage is TRBJ2-7. The germline V gene has CDR1 SQVTM and CDR2 ANQGSEA. The CDR3 loop spans 13 amino acids.

This clonotype is classed as medium-sized by frequency. The rearrangement uses TRBV11-2 and TRBJ2-1; TCRdb reports TRBD1, a call that lacks DNA to check it against. Germline V CDR1 and CDR2: SGHAT, FQNNGV. The CDR3 consists of 19 residues. CDR3 residues: CASSFQGVLGGSSYNEQFF.

This clonotype registers medium-sized by frequency. The V gene is TRBV6-2 or TRBV6-3, the J gene TRBJ2-1. The CDR3 contains 14 residues. Per the germline V gene, CDR1 is MNHEY and CDR2 is SVGEGT. The CDR3: CASSSPNQNNEQFF.

V usage is TRBV5-1 and J usage is TRBJ2-3; TCRdb lists TRBD1, though no DNA is available to test this call. Germline V lookup: CDR1 SGHRS, CDR2 YFSETQ. The CDR3 spans 19 residues. CDR3 loop: CASTTEGQGFEISTDTQYF.

The V call is TRBV14, the J call TRBJ1-6; the TRBD1 assignment by TCRdb is unverifiable without DNA. CDR1 and CDR2 from the germline V gene are SGHDN and FVKESK. This CDR3 comprises 14 residues. The CDR3 protein is CASSQVRGHSPLHF.

This clonotype is labeled medium-sized (0.01 to 0.1%) based on frequency. The chain employs TRBV29-1 and TRBJ2-7; TCRdb calls TRBD2, which cannot be checked without DNA. Germline V gene lookup returns CDR1 SQVTM and CDR2 ANQGSEA. The CDR3 is 15 residues long. The CDR3 region is CSVTPASGEIYEQYF.

Measured by frequency, this clonotype is medium-sized. The V gene is TRBV28, the J gene TRBJ2-5; the D call from TCRdb, TRBD1, cannot be confirmed without DNA. Looked up from germline, CDR1 is MDHEN and CDR2 is SYDVKM. The CDR3 consists of 13 residues. The CDR3 spells CASSQLRGETQYF.

The V gene is TRBV12-3 or TRBV12-4, the J gene TRBJ2-7. There are 14 residues in the CDR3. CDR3 residues: CASSFSGRAHEQYF.

The CDR3 sequence: CASGSERNTEAFF. The chain joins TRBV28 to TRBJ1-1. Germline CDR1 is MDHEN and CDR2 is SYDVKM. This CDR3 has 13 amino acids.

This chain connects TRBV20-1 to TRBJ2-3; TCRdb outputs TRBD1, but without DNA this stays unchecked. The CDR3 sequence is 16 residues long. Germline loops: CDR1 DFQATT, CDR2 SNEGSKA (reference sequence). The CDR3 sequence is CSATTEAGRDTDTQYF.

The genes are TRBV7-9 and TRBJ2-5; TCRdb's D call of TRBD1 is untestable without DNA. The CDR3 is made up of 16 amino acids. Per germline, CDR1 SEHNR and CDR2 FQNEAQ (reference sequence). CDR3 loop: CASSHPRTAVQETQYF.

The chain carries TRBV29-1 and TRBJ2-1; TCRdb designates TRBD2, a call that cannot be tested without DNA. Looked up from germline, CDR1 is SQVTM and CDR2 is ANQGSEA. The CDR3 has 18 residues. The CDR3 loop reads CSPNQPSGRPLSYNEQFF.